Presented here are 26 T cell receptor beta chains from one specimen sequenced in a study of blood T cell repertoires in COVID-19. Method: immunoSEQ multiplex PCR; TCRdb's copy keeps in-frame clones and lacks some. The sample records over 150,000 clones, 80% to 90% being singletons. Source material: peripheral blood. The source of these receptors is a woman aged 60-75 years who had recovered from COVID-19.

The J gene is TRBJ2-5, the V gene TRBV5-1; TRBD2 aligns across 10 bases. The CDR3 has 15 amino acids. Germline CDR1 and CDR2: SGHRS and YFSETQ. The J segment lost 4 bases and the V segment lost 4 bases, leaving 7 bases of the junction unmatched. The CDR3: CASSQRLAGIETQYF. The CDR3 coding sequence is TGCGCCAGCAGCCAAAGACTAGCGGGTATAGAGACCCAGTACTTC.

This clone was counted only a few times. The rearrangement uses TRBV3-1 (or the pseudogene TRBV3-2) and TRBJ1-3; 7 nucleotides align to TRBD1. Germline loops: CDR1 LGHDT, CDR2 YNNKEL (reference sequence). The V segment lost 1 base and the J segment 4 bases; nucleotides outside the gene matches: 4. The CDR3 loop spans 15 amino acids. The CDR3 DNA reads TGTGCCAGCAGCCAAGGACAGGGAATAGGAAACACCATATATTTT. It is translated as CASSQGQGIGNTIYF.

The table lists this clone with a few counts. V gene TRBV2 combines with J gene TRBJ2-7, with a possible D match to TRBD1 (5 bases). From germline, CDR1 is SNHLY and CDR2 FYNNEI. Between the trimmed V and J ends, which lost 9 bases and 0 bases, there was a span of 12 bases. The CDR3 has 13 residues. CDR3 DNA sequence: TGTGCCAGTGAAGACAGTTTCTCCTACGAGCAGTACTTC. It specifies CASEDSFSYEQYF.

The chain links TRBV7-9 to TRBJ2-3; TRBD1 matches 9 bases. The CDR3 has 15 amino acids. The J segment lost 8 bases and the V segment lost 5 bases, leaving 11 bases of the junction unmatched. CDR1 and CDR2 (germline): SEHNR, FQNEAQ (reference sequence). The CDR3 bases are TGTGCCAGCAGCCCCCCGGGACAGGGTACGGGTACGCAGTATTTT. Protein: CASSPPGQGTGTQYF.

The chain couples TRBV19 to TRBJ2-1, with 7 bases fitting TRBD2. This CDR3 has 14 amino acids. Germline V gene lookup returns CDR1 LNHDA and CDR2 SQIVND (reference sequence). The V and J ends lost 0 bases and 5 bases, in that order; junction bases with no gene match: 1. The CDR3 spells CASSIEGTNNEQFF. The CDR3 region has the DNA TGTGCCAGTAGTATAGAAGGGACTAACAATGAGCAGTTCTTC.

The chain recombines TRBV19 with TRBJ1-2; 9 bases map to TRBD1. The germline gives CDR1 LNHDA, CDR2 SQIVND (reference sequence). The J segment lost 1 base and the V segment lost 6 bases, leaving 12 bases of the junction unmatched. This CDR3 has 17 residues. CDR3 sequence (DNA): TGTGCCAGTAGGGTACAGGGGGCCCGGCTATATAACTATGGCTACACCTTC. It specifies CASRVQGARLYNYGYTF.

The rearrangement joins TRBV5-6 to TRBJ2-5, with D perhaps TRBD1 (6 bases). Per the germline V gene, CDR1 is SGHDT and CDR2 is YYEEEE. V dropped 4 bases and J dropped 5 bases, with 15 bases sitting between them. The CDR3 extends over 14 amino acids. In nucleotides, the CDR3 is TGTGCCAGCAGCCTATCAGGGGTTGTTGAGACCCAGTACTTC. It codes for CASSLSGVVETQYF.

Only a few counts were recorded for this clone. This sequence joins TRBV28 and TRBJ2-4, with TRBD1 matching 10 bases. Germline V gene data show CDR1 as MDHEN and CDR2 as SYDVKM. The CDR3 length is 16 residues. J lost 5 bases, V lost 5 bases, and 9 bases had no gene match. The DNA of the CDR3 is TGTGCCAGCAGTACCTGGGACAGGGGTTTTGAAAACATTCAGTACTTC. It is translated as CASSTWDRGFENIQYF.

The chain employs TRBV7-9 and TRBJ2-5, with TRBD2 identical over 7 bases. Germline CDR1 is SEHNR and CDR2 is FQNEAQ (reference sequence). The length of the CDR3 is 16 residues. Trimming removed 5 bases from V and 5 bases from J; junction bases left unmatched: 14. This chain's CDR3 is CASSPLAGPNVETQYF. In DNA form, the CDR3 reads TGTGCCAGCAGCCCATTAGCGGGCCCAAACGTTGAGACCCAGTACTTC.

V and J are TRBV7-8 and TRBJ2-7; weak D call: TRBD2 (5 bases). The CDR3 spans 17 residues. With 1 base removed from V and 3 bases from J, the gap between germline ends came to 19 bases. Germline V gives CDR1 SGHVS, CDR2 FQNEAQ. CDR3 protein: CASSLEGIGLAGYEQYF. The CDR3 DNA sequence: TGTGCCAGCAGCTTAGAGGGTATCGGGCTAGCTGGCTACGAGCAGTACTTC.

This clone was counted once. The rearrangement links TRBV29-1 to TRBJ2-7; 8 bases align to TRBD1. The CDR3 totals 13 residues. After removal of 4 bases from V and 3 bases from J, the junction contained 5 bases not matched to a gene. In germline, CDR1 is SQVTM, CDR2 ANQGSEA. CDR3: CSVGTGQGYEQYF. The CDR3 DNA follows: TGCAGCGTTGGGACAGGGCAGGGCTACGAGCAGTACTTC.

The chain combines TRBV10-3 with TRBJ1-4, with D tentatively TRBD1 (5 bases). V was shortened by 10 bases and J by 4 bases, with 19 bases between the two germline ends. Per germline, CDR1 ENHRY and CDR2 SYGVKD. CDR3 length: 15 amino acids. CDR3 in DNA: TGTGCCACCGGGACTAGCGGGGATTTTAATGAAAAACTGTTTTTT. It is translated as CATGTSGDFNEKLFF.

The rearrangement links TRBV7-6 to TRBJ2-7, with D possibly being TRBD2 (6 bases). The V gene lost 5 bases and the J gene lost 3 bases, with 14 bases spanning the gap. The CDR3 runs to 14 residues. The germline V gene has CDR1 SGHVS and CDR2 FNYEAQ. CDR3 in amino acids: CASSPPGLNYEQYF. As DNA, the CDR3 is TGTGCCAGCAGCCCCCCGGGACTCAACTACGAGCAGTACTTC.

The rearrangement uses TRBV5-1 and TRBJ2-5; D possibly corresponds to TRBD1 (6 bases). Germline V gene lookup returns CDR1 SGHRS and CDR2 YFSETQ. This CDR3 has 15 residues. Trimming removed 1 base at V and 5 bases at J, with 15 bases between. CDR3 coding DNA: TGCGCCAGCAGCTTGTATGGCAGCCAGGGGGAGACCCAGTACTTC. It codes for CASSLYGSQGETQYF.

The rearrangement joins TRBV28 to TRBJ2-2, with TRBD1 as a possible D gene (6 bases). The V gene lost 10 bases and the J gene lost 10 bases, with 10 bases spanning the gap. This CDR3 comprises 10 residues. Looked up from germline, CDR1 is MDHEN and CDR2 is SYDVKM. In DNA form, the CDR3 reads TGTGCCATACAGGGCTTGGAGCTGTTTTTT. This encodes CAIQGLELFF. Variable domain in full (rest from reference TRBV28 and TRBJ2-2): DVKVTQSSRYLVKRTGEKVFLECVQDMDHENMFWYRQDPGLGLRLIYFSYDVKMKEKGDIPEGYSVSREKKERFSLILESASTNQTSMYLCAIQGLELFFGEGSRLTVL.

The rearrangement links TRBV21-1 to TRBJ2-5; the table assigns TRBD2, which was not confirmed against the DNA. TRBV21-1 is given as a pseudogene. This CDR3 has 13 residues. The CDR3 DNA is TGTGCCAGCAGCATCCGAGCACAAGAGACCCAGTACTTC. Protein: CASSIRAQETQYF.

The rearrangement uses TRBV5-1 and TRBJ1-6; D call uncertain. The CDR3 loop spans 12 amino acids. Germline CDR1 reads SGHRS; CDR2 reads YFSETQ. With 4 bases removed from V and 12 bases from J, the gap between germline ends came to 11 bases. In DNA, the CDR3 is TGCGCCAGCAGCCTAGGGAGTGAACCCCTCCACTTT. It is translated as CASSLGSEPLHF.

DNA of the CDR3: TGTGCCTGGCCGCCGGGACTAGCGGGGGGGCCGTTAAACAATGAGCAGTTCTTC. It yields the protein CAWPPGLAGGPLNNEQFF. The V call is TRBV30, the J call TRBJ2-1; 16 nucleotides match TRBD2. Germline V lookup: CDR1 GTSNPN, CDR2 SVGIG (reference sequence). CDR3 length: 18 amino acids. The J segment lost 5 bases and the V segment lost 5 bases, leaving 12 bases of the junction unmatched.

V usage is TRBV6-1 and J usage is TRBJ1-5; D is perhaps TRBD1 (6 bases). The length of the CDR3 is 17 residues. Trimming took off 2 bases at V and 2 bases at J, with 16 bases between the two ends. Germline CDR1 and CDR2: MNHNS and SASEGT. In DNA, the CDR3 is TGTGCCAGCAGTGAACAGGGGCAGGGCTCCGGCAATCAGCCCCAGCATTTT. This codes for CASSEQGQGSGNQPQHF.

The chain carries TRBV19 and TRBJ1-4, with TRBD1 identical over 11 bases. CDR1 is LNHDA, CDR2 SQIVND, per germline (reference sequence). The CDR3 sequence is 17 residues long. With V trimmed by 6 bases and J by 1 base, 7 bases remained unmatched. In DNA, the CDR3 is TGTGCCAGTAGAACCGGACAGGGGGCGGTAACTAATGAAAAACTGTTTTTT. Translated, it gives CASRTGQGAVTNEKLFF.

V usage is TRBV24-1 and J usage is TRBJ2-3; a possible D gene is TRBD1 (5 bases). Germline CDR1 reads KGHDR; CDR2 reads SFDVKD. CDR3 size: 14 residues. The V gene lost 4 bases and the J gene lost 8 bases, with 15 bases spanning the gap. CDR3 coding DNA: TGTGCCACCAGTGAACCCCGGACATCCACTACGCAGTATTTT. Translated, it gives CATSEPRTSTTQYF.

This clone has a handful of counts. This chain uses TRBV18 with TRBJ1-1; D is perhaps TRBD1 (6 bases). This CDR3 comprises 15 residues. CDR1 is KGHSH, CDR2 LQKENI, per germline. The V and J ends lost 8 bases and 4 bases respectively, with 20 bases between them. The DNA for the CDR3 is TGTGCCAGCAAAGGGGGTCGGCGCACCCTCACTGAAGCTTTCTTT. It codes for CASKGGRRTLTEAFF.

The chain joins TRBV5-6 to TRBJ2-3; 9 positions agree with TRBD2. The CDR3 runs 13 residues. The germline V gene encodes CDR1 SGHDT and CDR2 YYEEEE. Trimming took 4 bases from V and 6 from J; bases not matched to a gene: 3. The CDR3 loop reads CASSLAGRDTQYF. DNA of the CDR3: TGTGCCAGCAGCCTAGCGGGACGGGATACGCAGTATTTT.

The rearrangement links TRBV5-1 to TRBJ2-1, with 8 bases aligning to TRBD2. The CDR3 sequence is 15 residues long. The V gene's germline CDR1 is SGHRS and CDR2 YFSETQ. V was pared by 4 bases and J by 4 bases, with 7 bases of the junction left unmatched. The CDR3 DNA sequence: TGCGCCAGCAGCCCCGGGGTAGCGGGGTACAATGAGCAGTTCTTC. Its translation: CASSPGVAGYNEQFF.

The table lists this clone with a count of one. This chain links TRBV5-5 with TRBJ1-2; 7 bases fit TRBD1. The CDR3 contains 14 residues. Germline CDR1 and CDR2: SGHKS and YYEKEE (reference sequence). V shed 3 bases, J shed 2 bases, and the junction held 4 bases outside the gene matches. DNA for the CDR3: TGTGCCAGCAGCTGGGGGACAGCAAACTATGGCTACACCTTC. Translated, it gives CASSWGTANYGYTF. Full variable domain (outside the CDR3, taken from reference TRBV5-5 and TRBJ1-2): DAGVTQSPTHLIKTRGQQVTLRCSPISGHKSVSWYQQVLGQGPQFIFQYYEKEERGRGNFPDRFSARQFPNYSSELNVNALLLGDSALYLCASSWGTANYGYTFGSGTRLTVV.

The genes are TRBV18 and TRBJ1-1; no reliable D call. This CDR3 has 13 amino acids. Deletions cut 4 bases from V and 2 bases from J, with 8 bases between. Germline CDR1 KGHSH, CDR2 LQKENI. CDR3 nucleotides: TGTGCCAGCTCACTACTGATCAACACTGAAGCTTTCTTT. The encoded protein is CASSLLINTEAFF. The full variable domain, rest sourced from reference TRBV18 and TRBJ1-1, is NAGVMQNPRHLVRRRGQEARLRCSPMKGHSHVYWYRQLPEEGLKFMVYLQKENIIDESGMPKERFSAEFPKEGPSILRIQQVVRGDSAAYFCASSLLINTEAFFGQGTRLTVV.